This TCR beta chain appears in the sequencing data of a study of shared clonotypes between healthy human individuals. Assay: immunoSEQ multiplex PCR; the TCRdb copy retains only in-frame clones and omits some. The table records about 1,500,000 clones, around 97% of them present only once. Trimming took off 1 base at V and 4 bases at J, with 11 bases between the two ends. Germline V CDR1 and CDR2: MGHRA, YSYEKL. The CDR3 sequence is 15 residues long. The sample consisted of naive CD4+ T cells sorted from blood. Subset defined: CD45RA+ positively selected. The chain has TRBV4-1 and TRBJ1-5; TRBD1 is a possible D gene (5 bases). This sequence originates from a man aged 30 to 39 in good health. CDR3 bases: TGCGCCAGCAGCCAAGTCGGCAGGGCTAATCAGCCCCAGCATTTT. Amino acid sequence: CASSQVGRANQPQHF.